A single sample is the source of the 2 T cell receptor beta chains below, sequenced in a study of beta chain features in type 1 diabetes. The study reverse transcribed the entire isolated RNA, so it sequenced expressed TCRB transcripts. The data were produced by immunoSEQ multiplex PCR, yet TCRdb's version contains in-frame clones alone and is incomplete. The table has hundreds of thousands of clones, approximately 28% seen once. Sequencing used naive CD4+ T cells from blood. These receptor sequences come from a man younger than 30 in good health.

This chain joins TRBV5-1 and TRBJ2-3; D is perhaps TRBD2 (5 bases). Germline V gene lookup returns CDR1 SGHRS and CDR2 YFSETQ. Trimming pared 3 bases from V and 3 bases from J, leaving 14 bases between. This CDR3 has 15 amino acids. The CDR3 is CASSWPTSQTDTQYF. The DNA for the CDR3 is TGCGCCAGCAGCTGGCCCACTAGTCAAACAGATACGCAGTATTTT.

This clone occurred a few times. The chain carries TRBV9 and TRBJ1-2, with D possibly being TRBD1 (5 bases). The CDR3 has 15 residues. CDR1 is SGDLS, CDR2 YYNGEE, per germline. Trimming took off 4 bases at V and 0 bases at J, with 13 bases between the two ends. CDR3 residues: CASSPPGTANYGYTF. The CDR3 DNA follows: TGTGCCAGCAGCCCCCCCGGGACGGCTAACTATGGCTACACCTTC.